The text below deals with one T cell receptor (beta chain). Antigen specificity is unknown. The data are from a study of cytomegalovirus exposure and HLA in healthy donors. Study outcomes and limitations: TCR beta chain V- and J-gene trimming was linked, in a later analysis, to a missense variant in DCLRE1C. Links to common viral pathogens appeared, in a later analysis, for several of the most significant clusters. Reports indicated that the classifier achieved high specificity and sensitivity in diagnosing cytomegalovirus status.

PCR primers comprised 60 Vbeta and 13 Jbeta primers. The assay was immunoSEQ multiplex PCR, and TCRdb's table has in-frame clones only and misses some. This repertoire includes around 150,000 clones. The germline gives CDR1 SGHVS, CDR2 FNYEAQ. The V end lost 2 bases, the J end lost 0 bases, and 10 bases lay between the germline ends. The CDR3 is 16 residues long. This TCR came from a woman between 55 and 75 years old in good health and CMV-seronegative. Source material: PBMCs. The chain recombines TRBV7-6 with TRBJ2-2; D is uncertain. In DNA form, the CDR3 reads TGTGCCAGCAGCTTATATCCCCAGTCGAACACCGGGGAGCTGTTTTTT. Its translation: CASSLYPQSNTGELFF.